Included here is one T cell receptor beta chain sequence, with context. This clone's antigen is unknown. No much larger clone exists at a distance of one base, and base qualities are not known. The data were obtained in a study of blood T cell repertoires in COVID-19 (dated by TCRdb to between 2020 and 2021). With regard to the full study: The collaborator samples originated in the United States, Italy and Spain and spanned the acute and convalescent phases of COVID-19. The prospective study material was composed of cDNA or gDNA derived from T cells, B-cell-depleted T cells, or PBMCs. Subjects who had been exposed to COVID-19, were actively infected with it, or had recovered from it provided the deeply sampled blood TCRbeta repertoires that made up the dataset. The repertoires were released in a freely available public database intended as a resource for research on the immune response to SARS-CoV-2. The samples were drawn from the first 160 participants of the ongoing ImmuneRACE study and from some 1,300 subjects provided by 6 global collaborators. The sample metadata nearly always contained a de-identified subject ID, COVID-19 status, age in years and sex. Where HLA class I and class II types were available, the types were taken from metadata supplied by the sample provider, not from assay-based typing. Results and caveats for the whole study, not just this receptor: Clinical and demographic metadata were provided uncurated, with the amount varying by source and participant.

TCRbeta CDR3 regions were amplified from genomic DNA using the immunoSEQ Assay, a bias-controlled multiplex PCR. In the source study's methods: Within the assay, amplification of reference gene primers was used to estimate how many nucleated cells each sample contained. To quantify the absolute abundance of each unique TCRbeta CDR3 rearrangement, sequence reads were collapsed and filtered. For each sample, productive Simpson clonality was calculated as the square root of Simpson's diversity index across productive rearrangements. Held by TCRdb, this immuneACCESS table contains in-frame sequences only and omits some clones. Under half of the omission traces to an unresolved V gene where checked; the cause of the rest is unknown. The DNA was the basis for D and trimming; V, J and clone size are from that table. The sample table shows roughly 200,000 clones, and roughly 88% are seen once. The ten largest make up 5% to 8% of the sample.

Inclusive of the bounding cysteine and phenylalanine, the CDR3 is 13 residues long. The CDR3 DNA has 39 bases and is translated from base 1. V loses 2 bases, J loses 5 bases, and the germline ends lie 13 bases apart. Taken from the germline V gene (reference sequence), the CDR1 and CDR2 loops are GTSNPN and SVGIG. Another Seattle source contributed samples from volunteer blood donors who had recovered from COVID-19. Collaborating institutions collected whole blood in K2EDTA tubes following their own protocols. For TCRbeta analysis, collaborators shipped samples as frozen whole blood, isolated PBMCs, or DNA extracted from either of those sample types.

The sequence was obtained from a woman between 40 and 55 years old who had recovered from COVID-19. The sequenced material came from peripheral blood. Recombination linked TRBV30 to TRBJ2-7; TRBD1 is perhaps the D gene, given 5 matching bases. The nucleotide sequence reads as follows: TGTGCCTGGAGTCTTACAGGTGCCCACGAGCAGTACTTC. It encodes CAWSLTGAHEQYF.